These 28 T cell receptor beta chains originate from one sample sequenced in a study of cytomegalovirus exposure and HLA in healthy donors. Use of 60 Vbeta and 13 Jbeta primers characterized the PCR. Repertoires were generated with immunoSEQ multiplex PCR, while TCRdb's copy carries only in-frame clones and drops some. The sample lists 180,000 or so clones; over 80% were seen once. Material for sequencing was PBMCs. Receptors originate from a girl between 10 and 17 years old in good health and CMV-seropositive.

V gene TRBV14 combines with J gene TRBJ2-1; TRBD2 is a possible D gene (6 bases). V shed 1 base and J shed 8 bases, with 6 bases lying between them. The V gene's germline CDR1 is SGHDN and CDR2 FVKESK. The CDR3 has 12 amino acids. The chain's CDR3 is CASSQAGDEQFF. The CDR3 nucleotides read TGTGCCAGCAGCCAAGCGGGGGATGAGCAGTTCTTC.

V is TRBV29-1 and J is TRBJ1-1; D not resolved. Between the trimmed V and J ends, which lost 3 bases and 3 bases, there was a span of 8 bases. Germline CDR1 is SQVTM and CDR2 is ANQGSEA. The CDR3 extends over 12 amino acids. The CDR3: CSVEKRDTEAFF. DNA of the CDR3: TGCAGCGTTGAGAAGCGGGACACTGAAGCTTTCTTT.

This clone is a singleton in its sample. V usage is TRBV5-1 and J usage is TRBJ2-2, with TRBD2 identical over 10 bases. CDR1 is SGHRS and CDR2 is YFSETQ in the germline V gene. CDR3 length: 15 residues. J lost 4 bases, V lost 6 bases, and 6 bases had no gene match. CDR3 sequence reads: CASTPRTSGTGELFF. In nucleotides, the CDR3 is TGCGCCAGCACTCCACGGACTAGCGGCACCGGGGAGCTGTTTTTT. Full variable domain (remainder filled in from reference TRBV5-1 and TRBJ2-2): KAGVTQTPRYLIKTRGQQVTLSCSPISGHRSVSWYQQTPGQGLQFLFEYFSETQRNKGNFPGRFSGRQFSNSRSEMNVSTLELGDSALYLCASTPRTSGTGELFFGEGSRLTVL.

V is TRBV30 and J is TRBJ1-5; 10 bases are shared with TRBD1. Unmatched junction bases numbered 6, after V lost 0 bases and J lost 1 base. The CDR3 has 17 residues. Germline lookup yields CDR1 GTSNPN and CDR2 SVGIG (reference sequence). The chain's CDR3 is CAWSVPPGQGSNQPQHF. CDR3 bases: TGTGCCTGGAGTGTACCTCCGGGACAGGGGAGCAATCAGCCCCAGCATTTT.

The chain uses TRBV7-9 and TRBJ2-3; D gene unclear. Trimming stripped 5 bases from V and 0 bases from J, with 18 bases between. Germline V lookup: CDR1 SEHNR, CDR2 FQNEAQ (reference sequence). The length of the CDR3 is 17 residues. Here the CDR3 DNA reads TGTGCCAGCAGCGCACGTTTAGCACCGGCTAGCACAGATACGCAGTATTTT. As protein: CASSARLAPASTDTQYF.

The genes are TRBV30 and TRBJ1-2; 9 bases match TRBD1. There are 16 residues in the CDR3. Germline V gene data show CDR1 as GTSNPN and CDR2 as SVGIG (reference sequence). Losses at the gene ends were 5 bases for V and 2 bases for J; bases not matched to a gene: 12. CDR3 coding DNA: TGTGCCTGGCTTTTTTATCGGACAGGGGCCAACTATGGCTACACCTTC. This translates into CAWLFYRTGANYGYTF. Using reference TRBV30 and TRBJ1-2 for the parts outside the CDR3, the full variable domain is SQTIHQWPATLVQPVGSPLSLECTVEGTSNPNLYWYRQAAGRGLQLLFYSVGIGQISSEVPQNLSASRPQDRQFILSSKKLLLSDSGFYLCAWLFYRTGANYGYTFGSGTRLTVV.

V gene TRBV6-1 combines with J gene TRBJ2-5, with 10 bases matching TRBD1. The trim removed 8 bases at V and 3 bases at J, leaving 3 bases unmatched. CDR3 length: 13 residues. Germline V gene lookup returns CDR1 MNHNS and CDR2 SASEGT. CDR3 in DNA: TGTGCCAGCGGGGACAGGGGTGAAGAGACCCAGTACTTC. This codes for CASGDRGEETQYF.

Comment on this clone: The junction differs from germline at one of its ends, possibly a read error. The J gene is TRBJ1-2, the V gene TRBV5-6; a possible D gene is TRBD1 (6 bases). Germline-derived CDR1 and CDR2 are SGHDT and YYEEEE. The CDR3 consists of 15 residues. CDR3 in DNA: TGTGCCAGCAGTTTACCGGGACACCCGAACTATAGCTACACCTTC. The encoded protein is CASSLPGHPNYSYTF.

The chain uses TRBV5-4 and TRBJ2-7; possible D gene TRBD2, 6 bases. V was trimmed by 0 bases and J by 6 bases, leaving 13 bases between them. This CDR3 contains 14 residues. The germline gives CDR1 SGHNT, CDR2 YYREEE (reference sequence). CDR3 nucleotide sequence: TGTGCCAGCAGCTTGGGACTAGTGGGCGCCGAGCAGTACTTC. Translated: CASSLGLVGAEQYF.

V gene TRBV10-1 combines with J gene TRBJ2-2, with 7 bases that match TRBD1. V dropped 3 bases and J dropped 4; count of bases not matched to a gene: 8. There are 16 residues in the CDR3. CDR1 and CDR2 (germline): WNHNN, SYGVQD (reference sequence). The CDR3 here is CASSDARQGPTGELFF. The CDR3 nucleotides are TGCGCCAGCAGTGACGCGAGACAGGGCCCCACCGGGGAGCTGTTTTTT.

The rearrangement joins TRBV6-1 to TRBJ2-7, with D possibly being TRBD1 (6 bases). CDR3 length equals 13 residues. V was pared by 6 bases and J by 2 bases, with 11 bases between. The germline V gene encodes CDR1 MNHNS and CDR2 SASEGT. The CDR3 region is CASRDAGAYEQYF. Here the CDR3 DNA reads TGTGCCAGCAGGGACGCAGGGGCCTACGAGCAGTACTTC.

The chain's CDR3 is CASIRPPSGSYEQYF. Written as DNA, the CDR3 is TGTGCCAGCATCCGGCCCCCTAGCGGCTCCTACGAGCAGTACTTC. The V call is TRBV6-4, the J call TRBJ2-7, with 7 nucleotides matching TRBD2. V lost 7 bases and J lost 0; bases outside the gene matches: 9. Germline CDR1 is MRHNA and CDR2 is SNTAGT. The CDR3 consists of 15 residues.

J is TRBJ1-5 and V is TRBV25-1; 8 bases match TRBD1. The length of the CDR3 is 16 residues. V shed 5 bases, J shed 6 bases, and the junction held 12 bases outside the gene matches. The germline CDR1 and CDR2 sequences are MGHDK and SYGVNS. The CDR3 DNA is TGTGCCAGCAGTCCCCGAGAGGACAGGGAGCGTCAGCCCCAGCATTTT. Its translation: CASSPREDRERQPQHF.

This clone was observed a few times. CDR3 amino acids: CASSYLRRTEAFF. Here the CDR3 DNA reads TGTGCCAGCAGTTACCTAAGGAGGACTGAAGCTTTCTTT. The chain uses TRBV6-5 and TRBJ1-1; D is unclear. CDR3 length: 13 amino acids. The V end lost 2 bases, the J end lost 5 bases, and 9 bases lay between the germline ends. The germline V gene encodes CDR1 MNHEY and CDR2 SVGAGI.

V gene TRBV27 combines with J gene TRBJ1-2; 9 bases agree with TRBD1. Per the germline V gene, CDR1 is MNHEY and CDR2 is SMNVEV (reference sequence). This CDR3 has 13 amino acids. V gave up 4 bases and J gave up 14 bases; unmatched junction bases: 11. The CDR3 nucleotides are TGTGCCAGCAGTTGGCCGGGACAGGGAGTTTGGACCTTC. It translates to CASSWPGQGVWTF.

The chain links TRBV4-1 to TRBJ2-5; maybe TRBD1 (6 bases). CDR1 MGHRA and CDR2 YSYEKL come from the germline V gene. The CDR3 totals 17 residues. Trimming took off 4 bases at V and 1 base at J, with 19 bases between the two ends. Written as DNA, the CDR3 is TGCGCCAGCAGCCTCCGGGGTGCAGGGGCCCTCCAAGAGACCCAGTACTTC. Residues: CASSLRGAGALQETQYF.

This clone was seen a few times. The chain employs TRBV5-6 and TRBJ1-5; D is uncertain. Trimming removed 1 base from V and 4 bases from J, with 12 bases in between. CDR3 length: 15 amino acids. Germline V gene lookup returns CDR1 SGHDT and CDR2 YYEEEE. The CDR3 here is CASSLYRVTNQPQHF. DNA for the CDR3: TGTGCCAGCAGCTTGTACAGAGTGACGAATCAGCCCCAGCATTTT.

Here the CDR3 reads CAWSVKGGGLRDNFFPYEQYF. CDR3 DNA sequence: TGTGCCTGGAGTGTAAAGGGCGGGGGCCTCCGGGACAATTTCTTCCCCTACGAGCAGTACTTC. The genes are TRBV30 and TRBJ2-5, with a possible D match to TRBD2 (7 bases). The J call is uncertain, as TRBJ2-7 better fits the DNA end. CDR1 and CDR2 (germline): GTSNPN, SVGIG (reference sequence). This CDR3 is built from 21 residues.

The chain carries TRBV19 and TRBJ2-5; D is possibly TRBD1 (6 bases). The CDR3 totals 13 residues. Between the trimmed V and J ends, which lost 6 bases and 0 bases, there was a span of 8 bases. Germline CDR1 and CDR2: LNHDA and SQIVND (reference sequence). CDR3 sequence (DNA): TGTGCCAGTAGCCGGGACAACCAAGAGACCCAGTACTTC. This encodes CASSRDNQETQYF.

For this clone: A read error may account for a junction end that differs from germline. CDR3 amino acids: CASDRGDTQCF. As DNA, the CDR3 is TGTGCCAGCGACCGGGGAGATACGCAGTGTTTT. This chain connects TRBV6-5 to TRBJ2-3, with D maybe TRBD2 (5 bases). Germline loops: CDR1 MNHEY, CDR2 SVGAGI. The CDR3 runs to 11 residues.

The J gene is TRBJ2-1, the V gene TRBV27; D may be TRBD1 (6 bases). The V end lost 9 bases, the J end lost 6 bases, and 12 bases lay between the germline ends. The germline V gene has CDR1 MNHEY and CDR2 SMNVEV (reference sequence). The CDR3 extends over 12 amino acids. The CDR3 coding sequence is TGTGCCAGTGGACAGTATCTCAATGAGCAGTTCTTC. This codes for CASGQYLNEQFF.

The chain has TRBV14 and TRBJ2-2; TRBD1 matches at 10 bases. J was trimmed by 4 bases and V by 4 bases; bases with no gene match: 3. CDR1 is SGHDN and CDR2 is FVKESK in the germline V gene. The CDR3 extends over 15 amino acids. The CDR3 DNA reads TGTGCCAGCAGCCTAGACAGGGGGCTCACCGGGGAGCTGTTTTTT. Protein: CASSLDRGLTGELFF.

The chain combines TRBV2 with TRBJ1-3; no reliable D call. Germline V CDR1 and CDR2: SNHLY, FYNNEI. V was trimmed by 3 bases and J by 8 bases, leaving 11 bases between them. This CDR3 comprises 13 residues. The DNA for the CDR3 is TGTGCCAGCAGTGAGCAGGCTTGGGACACCATATATTTT. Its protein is CASSEQAWDTIYF. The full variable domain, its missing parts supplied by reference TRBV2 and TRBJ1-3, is EPEVTQTPSHQVTQMGQEVILRCVPISNHLYFYWYRQILGQKVEFLVSFYNNEISEKSEIFDDQFSVERPDGSNFTLKIRSTKLEDSAMYFCASSEQAWDTIYFGEGSWLTVV.

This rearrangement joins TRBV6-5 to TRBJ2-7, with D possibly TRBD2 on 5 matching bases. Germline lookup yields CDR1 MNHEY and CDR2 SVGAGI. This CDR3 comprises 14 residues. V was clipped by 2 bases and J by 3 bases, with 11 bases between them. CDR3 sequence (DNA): TGTGCCAGCAGTTACCGGGGTGTAGGCTACGAGCAGTACTTC. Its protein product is CASSYRGVGYEQYF.

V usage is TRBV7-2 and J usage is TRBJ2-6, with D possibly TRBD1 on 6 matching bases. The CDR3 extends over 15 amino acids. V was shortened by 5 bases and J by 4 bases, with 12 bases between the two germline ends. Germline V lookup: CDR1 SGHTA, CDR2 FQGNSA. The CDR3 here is CASSVPGQGANVLTF. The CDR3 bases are TGTGCCAGCAGCGTTCCGGGACAAGGGGCCAACGTCCTGACTTTC.

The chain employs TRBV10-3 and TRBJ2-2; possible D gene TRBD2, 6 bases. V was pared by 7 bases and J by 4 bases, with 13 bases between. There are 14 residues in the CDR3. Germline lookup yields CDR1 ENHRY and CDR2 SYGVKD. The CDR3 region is CAITGATSTGELFF. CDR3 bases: TGTGCCATCACGGGAGCGACCTCCACCGGGGAGCTGTTTTTT.

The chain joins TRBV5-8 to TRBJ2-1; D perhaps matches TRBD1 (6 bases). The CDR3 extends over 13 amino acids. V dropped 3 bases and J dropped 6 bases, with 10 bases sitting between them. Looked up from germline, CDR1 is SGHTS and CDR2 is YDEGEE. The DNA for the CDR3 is TGTGCCAGCAGCTCGGACAGTGGCAATGAGCAGTTCTTC. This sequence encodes CASSSDSGNEQFF.

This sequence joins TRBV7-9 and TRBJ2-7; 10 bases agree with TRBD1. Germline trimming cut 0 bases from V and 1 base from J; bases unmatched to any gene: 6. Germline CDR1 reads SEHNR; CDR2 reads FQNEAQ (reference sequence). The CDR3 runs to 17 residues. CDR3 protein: CASSLASGTGVSYEQYF. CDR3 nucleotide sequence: TGTGCCAGCAGCTTAGCATCCGGGACAGGGGTATCCTACGAGCAGTACTTC.